The sequence of this TCR beta chain was determined in a study of breast tumors, draining lymph nodes, adjacent tissues. Only a few counts were recorded for this clonotype. Antigen unknown. CDR3 length: 12 amino acids. V was clipped by 5 bases and J by 10 bases, with 16 bases between them. Looked up from germline, CDR1 is DFQATT and CDR2 is SNEGSKA (reference sequence). MiXCR, applied by TCRdb to the multiplex PCR reads, yields one record per CDR3 protein. The sample contains over 10,000 distinct CDR3 sequences, approximately 70% of which appear only once. Study outcomes and limitations: Luminal-like breast cancer showed significantly greater tumor-nontumor repertoire similarity than basal-like breast cancer did. Tumor repertoires ranked between lymph nodes and nontumor tissue in diversity, with V and J gene preferences.

This chain connects TRBV20-1 to TRBJ2-3, with D unclear. The specimen sequenced was tumor-adjacent breast tissue. This clonotype was obtained from a female donor with breast cancer. Some clones in this sample may be carry-over from other donors' samples. The CDR3 reads CSAGLSVGAQYF. The CDR3 nucleotides read TGCAGTGCTGGGTTATCGGTTGGCGCGCAGTATTTT.